This paragraph reports one T cell receptor (beta chain). Its specificity is unknown. These data originate in a study of cytomegalovirus exposure and HLA in healthy donors. Study results and caveats: Donor immune exposure was known only as CMV serostatus.

The CDR3 extends over 15 amino acids. V shed 1 base, J shed 4 bases, and the junction held 5 bases outside the gene matches. Looked up from germline, CDR1 is SGDLS and CDR2 is YYNGEE. 13 Jbeta primers and 60 Vbeta primers were used for the PCR. The repertoire was sequenced with immunoSEQ multiplex PCR; TCRdb's copy has only in-frame clones and lacks some. The sample records approximately 190,000 clones, 87% being singletons. Each donor was healthy, and each was a bone marrow donor. Sequencing was carried out using PBMCs. The rearrangement joins TRBV9 to TRBJ2-5; 9 bases fit TRBD2. The source is a man under 40 in good health and CMV-seronegative. In DNA form, the CDR3 reads TGTGCCAGCAGCGTATGGCTAGCGGGAACAGAGACCCAGTACTTC. Amino acids: CASSVWLAGTETQYF. The whole variable domain, filled in from reference TRBV9 and TRBJ2-5, reads DSGVTQTPKHLITATGQRVTLRCSPRSGDLSVYWYQQSLDQGLQFLIQYYNGEERAKGNILERFSAQQFPDLHSELNLSSLELGDSALYFCASSVWLAGTETQYFGPGTRLLVL.